This T cell receptor beta chain came from a study of T cell responses to AZD1222 COVID-19 vaccine. Measured with immunoSEQ multiplex PCR; TCRdb has only the in-frame clones, and not every one. The sample contains more than 150,000 clones, around 94% of which appear only once. Germline CDR1 KGHSH, CDR2 LQKENI. This CDR3 comprises 15 residues. V was cut by 1 base and J by 2 bases, with 11 bases left in between. Points from the study as a whole: CD4 TCRs covered the whole spike, strongest at regions 160-218 and 743-854. Only 5 to 7 individuals given AZD1222 were seropositive at baseline. Unmutated variant regions are reportedly the target of nearly half of TCRs that are spike-specific.

In the case of this clone: The target antigen is unknown.

V gene TRBV18 combines with J gene TRBJ1-1, with D tentatively TRBD1 (6 bases). The starting material was peripheral blood, obtained 28 days after the second AZD1222 dose. The clonotype comes from an adult who received the AZD1222 COVID-19 vaccine. The CDR3 region is CASSPRQGSNTEAFF. CDR3 nucleotides: TGTGCCAGCTCACCACGGCAGGGGTCCAACACTGAAGCTTTCTTT.